The subject of this entry is one T cell receptor (beta chain). Its antigen remains unidentified. The data originate from a study of tissue T cells after allogeneic stem cell transplantation. Study context: A few GVHD patients had recipient-origin PBMCs collected before transplant. Where cell numbers permitted, CD3+ T cells were sorted from preserved blood and marrow.

Survey-depth TCRbeta CDR3 sequencing reported V/J genes and productive frequencies. Assay: immunoSEQ multiplex PCR; the TCRdb copy retains only in-frame clones and omits some. Found here are under 50,000 clones, 80% to 95% of them singletons; the top ten hold roughly 3.8%. The CDR3 is 15 amino acids. Deletions cut 0 bases from V and 1 base from J, with 7 bases between. Germline loops: CDR1 LNHNV, CDR2 YYDKDF (reference sequence). General study points: Anatomically similar tissues had similar TCR repertoires within each patient.

The V and J genes are TRBV15 and TRBJ2-1, with D perhaps TRBD1 (6 bases). The sequencing used blood, collected before transplantation. This TCR was recovered from a woman aged 35 to 69 who later had graft-versus-host disease after an allogeneic stem cell transplant. CDR3 in amino acids: CATSREGQSYNEQFF. CDR3 in DNA: TGTGCCACCAGCAGAGAAGGACAGTCCTACAATGAGCAGTTCTTC.